This is a list of T cell receptor beta chains from one sample in a study of beta chain features in type 1 diabetes. The method was immunoSEQ multiplex PCR; TCRdb's version includes in-frame clones alone and lacks a portion of them. Of about 300,000 clones detected, about 8% appear once; the ten largest clones hold more than 1%. Sequencing was carried out using central memory CD4+ T cells from blood. Source of these receptors: a woman aged 18-29 years in good health. CDR3s include the opening cysteine and the closing phenylalanine or tryptophan. Fields, in order: J gene, V gene, D gene, clone size, CDR3 DNA, CDR3 protein. The D gene is left open where the match is weak. The size of a clone is reported for some rows only, either as once, few or many, or as a class for expanded clones.

>TRBJ2-1|TRBV5-4|TRBD1|few
TGTGCCAGCGGGGTAGGGACAGGGACCTACAATGAGCAGTTCTTC
CASGVGTGTYNEQFF
>TRBJ2-7|TRBV7-9|-|few
TGTGCCAGCAGCTTAAACAAGAGGTCGGAGACGGACGAGCAGTACTTC
CASSLNKRSETDEQYF
>TRBJ2-1|TRBV4-2|TRBD1|-
TGTGCCAGCAGCCAAGAAAGGGACAGGTTCTACAATGAGCAGTTCTTC
CASSQERDRFYNEQFF
>TRBJ2-1|TRBV7-2|-|few
TGTGCCAGCAGCTACCTTTTGGCGCGGGGTGAGCAGTTCTTC
CASSYLLARGEQFF
>TRBJ2-1|TRBV7-2|TRBD2|-
TGTGCCAGCAGCTACAGGACTAGCGGGAGAGGGAACAATGAGCAGTTCTTC
CASSYRTSGRGNNEQFF
>TRBJ1-2|TRBV14|-|-
TGTGCCAGCAGCGTTCGGGGGGTGGACGGCTACACCTTC
CASSVRGVDGYTF
>TRBJ1-1|TRBV7-9|-|-
TGTGCCAGCAGCTTAGCAGGGGACACTGAAGCTTTCTTT
CASSLAGDTEAFF
>TRBJ1-6|TRBV2|-|few
TGTGCCAGCAGGTCCGGGACAACCCGAAATTCACCCCTCCACTTT
CASRSGTTRNSPLHF
>TRBJ2-5|TRBV28|TRBD2|-
TGTGCCAGCTCTTACGGGGGGGCCCTGCAAGAGACCCAGTACTTC
CASSYGGALQETQYF
>TRBJ1-3|TRBV19|-|-
TGTGCCAGTAAAGACTCCGGAAACACCATATATTTT
CASKDSGNTIYF
>TRBJ1-5|TRBV2|-|many
TGTGCCAGCAACCTCCGGCGGGAGGGGAATCAGCCCCAGCATTTT
CASNLRREGNQPQHF
>TRBJ1-5|TRBV28|-|many
TGTGCCAGCTCACGCGGGGGGGGCCAACAGCCCCAGCATTTT
CASSRGGGQQPQHF
>TRBJ1-2|TRBV4-3|-|few
TGCGCCAGCAGCCAAGCCGCGGGGGCAGGGTATGGCTACACCTTC
CASSQAAGAGYGYTF
>TRBJ2-3|TRBV7-2|-|few
TGTGCCAGCAGCCCCAGAGATACGCAGTATTTT
CASSPRDTQYF
>TRBJ2-5|TRBV5-1|-|few
TGCGCCAGCAGCTTTCACAGTCAAGAGACCCAGTACTTC
CASSFHSQETQYF
>TRBJ1-5|TRBV4-2|-|-
TGTGCCAGCAGCCAAGATTTTAGTATCGGCAATCAGCCCCAGCATTTT
CASSQDFSIGNQPQHF
>TRBJ1-3|TRBV6-5|-|-
TGTGCCAGCATGCCGCGAGGACCTCTGAGGACCATATATTTT
CASMPRGPLRTIYF
>TRBJ1-2|TRBV19|-|-
TGTGCCAGTAGACTCGACAGTCGTGCCAACTATGGCTACACCTTC
CASRLDSRANYGYTF
>TRBJ1-1|TRBV5-1|-|-
TGCGCCAGCAGCTTAACGCCGAACTCGGGCGCTGAAGCTTTCTTT
CASSLTPNSGAEAFF
>TRBJ2-1|TRBV7-2|-|few
TGTGCCAGCAGCTTAGCGGGGGGCCGGAATGAGCAGTTCTTC
CASSLAGGRNEQFF
>TRBJ2-2|TRBV9|-|few
TGTGCCAGCAGCGTAGGAGGTGTCGGGGAGCTGTTTTTT
CASSVGGVGELFF
>TRBJ1-6|TRBV11-2|-|few
TGTGCCAGCAGCTTAGATCGGTACCCGACTTCACCCCTCCACTTT
CASSLDRYPTSPLHF
>TRBJ1-6|TRBV7-2|-|few
TGTGCCAGCAGCTTCATGGGACGGCATAATTCACCCCTCCACTTT
CASSFMGRHNSPLHF
>TRBJ2-7|TRBV29-1|TRBD1|few
TGCAGCGGAAACAGGGGGCAAGGCGAGCAGTACTTC
CSGNRGQGEQYF
>TRBJ2-1|TRBV30|TRBD2|few
TGTGCCTGGAGTGTGGGAGGGAGCCTATACAATGAGCAGTTCTTC
CAWSVGGSLYNEQFF
>TRBJ2-1|TRBV7-2|TRBD1|-
TGTGCCAGCAGCCTTTCTCCAGGGGACAGGGACAATGAGCAGTTCTTC
CASSLSPGDRDNEQFF
>TRBJ1-5|TRBV4-3|-|-
TGCGCCAGCAGCCTTACAGTTAGCAATCAGCCCCAGCATTTT
CASSLTVSNQPQHF
>TRBJ2-1|TRBV5-1|-|-
TGCGCCAGCAGCTTGCTGGGACCTTACAATGAGCAGTTCTTC
CASSLLGPYNEQFF
>TRBJ2-7|TRBV7-2|TRBD2|-
TGTGCCAGCAGCTTCGACGGGAGGGAGCAGTACTTC
CASSFDGREQYF
>TRBJ1-5|TRBV19|-|few
TGTGCCAGTAGCCAGCGGGGTCAGCCCCAGCATTTT
CASSQRGQPQHF
>TRBJ1-1|TRBV28|-|few
TGTGCCAGCAGCCCCGGGGCTAAGAACACTGAAGCTTTCTTT
CASSPGAKNTEAFF
>TRBJ2-1|TRBV27|-|-
TGTGCCAGCAGTTTACGTGGGACCATATACAATGAGCAGTTCTTC
CASSLRGTIYNEQFF
>TRBJ1-1|TRBV7-2|-|-
TGTGCCAGCAGCCCTACTAGAGACAGCCAACGACGGAACACTGAAGCTTTCTTT
CASSPTRDSQRRNTEAFF
>TRBJ1-2|TRBV7-2|-|few
TGTGCCAGCAGCTTATCGGGGGCGGGCTACACCTTC
CASSLSGAGYTF
>TRBJ2-5|TRBV27|-|-
TGTGCCAGCAGTACCATCCGGGGAGAGACCCAGTACTTC
CASSTIRGETQYF
>TRBJ1-2|TRBV10-3|-|few
TGTGCCATCAGTGAGGGCCTCTATGGCTACACCTTC
CAISEGLYGYTF
>TRBJ2-2|TRBV27|-|few
TGTGCCAGCAACTCACCTCTCGGGCCGCTGTTTTTT
CASNSPLGPLFF
>TRBJ2-3|TRBV7-8|-|-
TGTGCCAGCAGCTTTTACACAGATACGCAGTATTTT
CASSFYTDTQYF
>TRBJ1-2|TRBV18|TRBD1|few
TGTGCCAGCTCACCGGGATTCGGGGCAGGGGGCGCAGACTATGGCTACACCTTC
CASSPGFGAGGADYGYTF
>TRBJ2-7|TRBV30|TRBD1|-
TGTGCCGCCCGGACAGGGTCCCTAGGGTGGTCTGGCGAGCAGTACTTC
CAARTGSLGWSGEQYF
>TRBJ1-2|TRBV9|-|-
TGTGCCAGCAGCGCCGCGGGATATGGACGATCTAACTATGGCTACACCTTC
CASSAAGYGRSNYGYTF
>TRBJ1-2|TRBV21-1|-|few
TGTGCCAGCAGGGGATCAGGGGGACCCTATGGCTACACCTTC
CASRGSGGPYGYTF
>TRBJ2-1|TRBV30|-|-
TGTGCCTGGAGTTCCCTCGAGGGGGGCGGGAAGGCCTTGAATGAGCAGTTCTTC
CAWSSLEGGGKALNEQFF
>TRBJ2-6|TRBV5-5|-|many
TGTGCCAGCAGCTTGTCACAGCCTGGGGCCAACGTCCTGACTTTC
CASSLSQPGANVLTF
>TRBJ2-2|TRBV30|-|-
TGTGCCTACTCATCCCAGGGTCCCGGGGAGCTGTTTTTT
CAYSSQGPGELFF
>TRBJ2-5|TRBV29-1|-|-
TGCAGCGTTGTTATCCAGAAGGACCCTCAAGAGACCCAGTACTTC
CSVVIQKDPQETQYF
>TRBJ2-5|TRBV28|-|few
TGTGTAGTCAGGGACCAAGAGACCCAGTACTTC
CVVRDQETQYF
>TRBJ2-7|TRBV18|-|few
TGTGCCAGCTCACCCCCTACGGGGTGGGAGCAGTACTTC
CASSPPTGWEQYF
>TRBJ1-4|TRBV10-3|-|few
TGTGCCACCTCACAGGGAGGCGGTGAAAAACTGTTTTTT
CATSQGGGEKLFF
>TRBJ2-3|TRBV4-2|TRBD2|few
TGTGCCAGCAGCCAAGAAAGATTTCGGGGGGGAACCACAGATACGCAGTATTTT
CASSQERFRGGTTDTQYF
>TRBJ1-5|TRBV29-1|-|few
TGCAGCGTTCGAGACGGCAATCAGCCCCAGCATTTT
CSVRDGNQPQHF
>TRBJ1-6|TRBV19|-|few
TGTGCCAGTAAGAGTTCGGGACGCGAGGGGTATTCACCCCTCCACTTT
CASKSSGREGYSPLHF
>TRBJ1-4|TRBV5-1|-|many
TGCGCCAGCAGCTTGGGAGGTCAGGCGAATAATGAAAAACTGTTTTTT
CASSLGGQANNEKLFF
>TRBJ2-3|TRBV7-2|TRBD1|-
TGTGCCAGCAGCATCGGGACAGTAGGCACAGATACGCAGTATTTT
CASSIGTVGTDTQYF